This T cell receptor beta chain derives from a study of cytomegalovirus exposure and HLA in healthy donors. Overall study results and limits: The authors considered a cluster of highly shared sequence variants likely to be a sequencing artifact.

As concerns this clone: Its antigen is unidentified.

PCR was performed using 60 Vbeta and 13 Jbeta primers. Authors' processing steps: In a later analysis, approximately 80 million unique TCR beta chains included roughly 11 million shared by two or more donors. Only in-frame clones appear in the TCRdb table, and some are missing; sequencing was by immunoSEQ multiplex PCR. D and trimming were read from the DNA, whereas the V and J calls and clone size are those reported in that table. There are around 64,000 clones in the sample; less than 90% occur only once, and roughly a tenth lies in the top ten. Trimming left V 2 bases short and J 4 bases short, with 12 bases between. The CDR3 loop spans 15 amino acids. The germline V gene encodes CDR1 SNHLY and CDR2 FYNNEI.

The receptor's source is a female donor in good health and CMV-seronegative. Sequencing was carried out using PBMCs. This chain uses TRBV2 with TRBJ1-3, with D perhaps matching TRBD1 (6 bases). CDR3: CASSEPIGGGNTIYF. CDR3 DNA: TGTGCCAGCAGTGAACCCATAGGGGGAGGAAACACCATATATTTT.